This TCR beta chain was identified in a study of regulatory T cells in long-lasting Graves disease. Study findings and constraints: With persistent disease, TRBV28, TRBJ1-2 and TRBJ2-5 were the favored segments.

Between the trimmed V and J ends, which lost 6 bases and 5 bases, there was a span of 14 bases. In germline, CDR1 is LNHDA, CDR2 SQIVND (reference sequence). This CDR3 is 14 amino acids long. Concerning this clonotype: Its antigen is still unknown.

For TCR beta, libraries came from iRepertoire HTBI primers and Arm-PCR of CDR3 regions. TCRdb analysed the multiplex PCR reads with MiXCR anew, one entry per CDR3 protein. The table has 400,000 to 500,000 distinct CDR3 sequences, 12% to 15% seen once; the top ten hold roughly 18%. The time point was: newly diagnosed GD, antithyroid drugs for less than 3 months. With RNA extracted from PBMCs as input, the TCR library was made. Xi'an, China, was home to the endocrinology department that provided patients. The sample was also reused in another study, on T cells in Graves' hyperthyroidism and ophthalmopathy. That work adds: First-round RT-PCR with HTBI primers amplified the TCR CDR3 region. It was a median around 6 months before onset that the model predicted ophthalmopathy.

The material sequenced was peripheral blood mononuclear cells (PBMCs), taken at new diagnosis, from a patient treated with antithyroid drugs. The rearrangement uses TRBV19 and TRBJ1-5; D is possibly TRBD1 (5 bases). The clonotype comes from a woman aged 50 to 60 with Graves disease. The CDR3 protein is CASRSLEGDQPQHF. The CDR3 DNA follows: TGTGCCAGTAGGTCGCTCGAAGGGGATCAGCCCCAGCATTTT.